One T cell receptor (beta chain) is described in this entry. V lost 0 bases, J lost 0 bases, and 4 bases stayed unmatched. The CDR3 sequence is 17 residues long. Per germline, CDR1 SGHRS and CDR2 YFSETQ. The data derive from a study of shared T cell receptors in the human thymus. The data were produced by immunoSEQ multiplex PCR, yet TCRdb's version contains in-frame clones alone and is incomplete. Among hundreds of thousands of clones listed, 70% to 90% were seen once. These data are also associated with another study on human thymus T cells.

The sample comprised thymocytes. V gene TRBV5-1 combines with J gene TRBJ2-2, with 8 bases lining up with TRBD1. The origin of this receptor is a boy less than two years old with a congenital heart defect. Written as DNA, the CDR3 is TGCGCCAGCAGCTTGGGGCAGGGGGCTCCGAACACCGGGGAGCTGTTTTTT. Amino acid sequence: CASSLGQGAPNTGELFF. Looking up the rest from reference TRBV5-1 and TRBJ2-2 gives the full variable domain: KAGVTQTPRYLIKTRGQQVTLSCSPISGHRSVSWYQQTPGQGLQFLFEYFSETQRNKGNFPGRFSGRQFSNSRSEMNVSTLELGDSALYLCASSLGQGAPNTGELFFGEGSRLTVL.